This T cell receptor (beta chain) originates from a study of blood T cell repertoires in COVID-19 (TCRdb year 2020). For context, the study as a whole: The collaborator samples originated in the United States, Italy and Spain and spanned the acute and convalescent phases of COVID-19. Samples came from the ongoing ImmuneRACE study (first 160 participants) plus 1,254 subjects from 6 global collaborators. The repertoires were released in a freely available public database intended as a resource for research on the immune response to SARS-CoV-2. The material from the prospective study consisted of cDNA or gDNA derived from T cells, B-cell-depleted T cells, or PBMCs. Where available, HLA class I and class II types were obtained from metadata supplied by the sample provider rather than from assay-based typing. Deeply sampled blood TCRbeta repertoires from subjects exposed to, actively infected with, or recovered from COVID-19 were included in the dataset. The sample metadata nearly always contained a de-identified subject ID, COVID-19 status, age in years and sex. Here is what the overall study found, with its caveats: The quantity of clinical and demographic metadata differed by source and by participant and was supplied without curation.

TCRbeta CDR3 regions were amplified from genomic DNA by means of the immunoSEQ Assay, a bias-controlled multiplex PCR. In the original analysis: Within the assay, amplification of reference gene primers was used to estimate how many nucleated cells each sample contained. To quantify the absolute abundance of each unique TCRbeta CDR3 rearrangement, sequence reads were collapsed and filtered. Productive Simpson clonality was computed per sample as the square root of Simpson's diversity index over productive rearrangements. TCRdb holds this immuneACCESS table with in-frame rearrangements only. Some clones are missing; in checked studies, unresolved V genes explain under half, and the rest has no known cause. Clone size and the V and J calls come from that table; the DNA yielded D and trimming. This sample is represented by tens of thousands of clones; 91% of them were singletons. About 1.9% of the sample goes to the ten largest clones.

The collaborating institutions used their own protocols to collect whole blood in K2EDTA tubes. For TCRbeta analysis, collaborators shipped samples in one of three forms: frozen whole blood, isolated PBMCs, or DNA extracted from either of those sample types. Via the germline V gene, CDR1 is SGHTA and CDR2 FQGTGA. Trimming takes 5 bases off V and 4 bases off J; junction bases not matched to a gene: 4. CDR3 length: 13 amino acids, cysteine to phenylalanine. Only CDR3 DNA remains: 39 bases, in frame from the first base. A remark on this clone: What antigen it recognizes has not been identified. Per-base qualities were not stored, and no clone one base away is much larger.

The V and J genes are TRBV7-3 and TRBJ2-7; the central 8 bases match TRBD2. The sequenced sample was peripheral blood. This receptor was taken from a woman between 50 and 59 years old in a cohort sampled during active COVID-19. The DNA reads TGTGCCAGCAGCCCCGAGCGGGGGTACGAGCAGTACTTC. Its product reads: CASSPERGYEQYF.